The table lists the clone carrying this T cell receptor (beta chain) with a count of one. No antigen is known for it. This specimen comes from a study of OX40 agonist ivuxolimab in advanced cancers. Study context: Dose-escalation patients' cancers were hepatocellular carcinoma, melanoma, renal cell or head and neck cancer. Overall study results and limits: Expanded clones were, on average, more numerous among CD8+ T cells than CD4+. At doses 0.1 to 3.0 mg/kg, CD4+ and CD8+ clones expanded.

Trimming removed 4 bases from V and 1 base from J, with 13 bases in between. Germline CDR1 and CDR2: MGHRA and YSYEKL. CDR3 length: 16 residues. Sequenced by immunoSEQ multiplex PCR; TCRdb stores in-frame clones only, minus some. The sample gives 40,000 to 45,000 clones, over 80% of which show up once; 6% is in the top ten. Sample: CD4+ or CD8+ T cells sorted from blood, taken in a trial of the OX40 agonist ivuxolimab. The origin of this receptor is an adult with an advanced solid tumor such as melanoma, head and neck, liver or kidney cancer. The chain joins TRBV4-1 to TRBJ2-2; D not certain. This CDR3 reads CASSPFPEKNTGELFF. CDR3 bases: TGCGCCAGCAGCCCTTTTCCGGAGAAGAACACCGGGGAGCTGTTTTTT.